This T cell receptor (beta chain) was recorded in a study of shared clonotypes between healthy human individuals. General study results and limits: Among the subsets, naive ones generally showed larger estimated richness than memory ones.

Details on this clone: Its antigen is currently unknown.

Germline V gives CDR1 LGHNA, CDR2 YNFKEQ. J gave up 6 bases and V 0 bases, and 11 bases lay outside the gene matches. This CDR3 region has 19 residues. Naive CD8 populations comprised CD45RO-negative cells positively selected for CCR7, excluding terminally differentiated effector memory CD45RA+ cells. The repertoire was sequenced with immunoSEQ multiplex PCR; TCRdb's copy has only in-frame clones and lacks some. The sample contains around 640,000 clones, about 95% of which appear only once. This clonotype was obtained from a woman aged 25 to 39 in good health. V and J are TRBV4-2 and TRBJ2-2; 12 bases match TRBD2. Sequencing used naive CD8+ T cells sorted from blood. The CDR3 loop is CASSQESGRLAGDPGELFF. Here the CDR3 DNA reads TGTGCCAGCAGCCAAGAATCAGGAAGACTAGCGGGAGACCCCGGGGAGCTGTTTTTT.